The text below deals with one TCR beta chain. The antigen is unknown. The record originates from a study of T-cell memory formation after mild COVID-19. Study-level results: The study found balanced CD4/CD8 in clones contracting day 15 to 85 and a CD4+ lean in later expanders. Unconfirmed was the SARS-CoV-2 specificity of second-wave clones that peaked on day 37. Clones which contracted sat mainly in CM and EM if CD4+, and in EMRA if CD8+.

Germline V gives CDR1 SGHAT, CDR2 FQNNGV. V dropped 0 bases and J dropped 4 bases, with 10 bases sitting between them. The CDR3 runs 15 residues. TCRdb called the 5' RACE reads again in MiXCR, with one record for every CDR3 protein. The sample lists some 410,000 distinct CDR3 sequences, more than 20% occurring once. The clonotype was recovered from an adult woman who had mild COVID-19 (a few samples of this study predate the infection). Cell type and time point are not known. The J gene is TRBJ1-3, the V gene TRBV11-2, with a tentative D call TRBD1 (5 bases). The source material was PBMCs or a T cell subset sorted from them (not recorded which). The CDR3 spells CASSLDFTGGNTIYF. Here the CDR3 DNA reads TGTGCCAGCAGCTTAGATTTTACAGGAGGAAACACCATATATTTT. Full variable domain (missing parts from reference TRBV11-2 and TRBJ1-3): EAGVAQSPRYKIIEKRQSVAFWCNPISGHATLYWYQQILGQGPKLLIQFQNNGVVDDSQLPKDRFSAERLKGVDSTLKIQPAKLEDSAVYLCASSLDFTGGNTIYFGEGSWLTVV.